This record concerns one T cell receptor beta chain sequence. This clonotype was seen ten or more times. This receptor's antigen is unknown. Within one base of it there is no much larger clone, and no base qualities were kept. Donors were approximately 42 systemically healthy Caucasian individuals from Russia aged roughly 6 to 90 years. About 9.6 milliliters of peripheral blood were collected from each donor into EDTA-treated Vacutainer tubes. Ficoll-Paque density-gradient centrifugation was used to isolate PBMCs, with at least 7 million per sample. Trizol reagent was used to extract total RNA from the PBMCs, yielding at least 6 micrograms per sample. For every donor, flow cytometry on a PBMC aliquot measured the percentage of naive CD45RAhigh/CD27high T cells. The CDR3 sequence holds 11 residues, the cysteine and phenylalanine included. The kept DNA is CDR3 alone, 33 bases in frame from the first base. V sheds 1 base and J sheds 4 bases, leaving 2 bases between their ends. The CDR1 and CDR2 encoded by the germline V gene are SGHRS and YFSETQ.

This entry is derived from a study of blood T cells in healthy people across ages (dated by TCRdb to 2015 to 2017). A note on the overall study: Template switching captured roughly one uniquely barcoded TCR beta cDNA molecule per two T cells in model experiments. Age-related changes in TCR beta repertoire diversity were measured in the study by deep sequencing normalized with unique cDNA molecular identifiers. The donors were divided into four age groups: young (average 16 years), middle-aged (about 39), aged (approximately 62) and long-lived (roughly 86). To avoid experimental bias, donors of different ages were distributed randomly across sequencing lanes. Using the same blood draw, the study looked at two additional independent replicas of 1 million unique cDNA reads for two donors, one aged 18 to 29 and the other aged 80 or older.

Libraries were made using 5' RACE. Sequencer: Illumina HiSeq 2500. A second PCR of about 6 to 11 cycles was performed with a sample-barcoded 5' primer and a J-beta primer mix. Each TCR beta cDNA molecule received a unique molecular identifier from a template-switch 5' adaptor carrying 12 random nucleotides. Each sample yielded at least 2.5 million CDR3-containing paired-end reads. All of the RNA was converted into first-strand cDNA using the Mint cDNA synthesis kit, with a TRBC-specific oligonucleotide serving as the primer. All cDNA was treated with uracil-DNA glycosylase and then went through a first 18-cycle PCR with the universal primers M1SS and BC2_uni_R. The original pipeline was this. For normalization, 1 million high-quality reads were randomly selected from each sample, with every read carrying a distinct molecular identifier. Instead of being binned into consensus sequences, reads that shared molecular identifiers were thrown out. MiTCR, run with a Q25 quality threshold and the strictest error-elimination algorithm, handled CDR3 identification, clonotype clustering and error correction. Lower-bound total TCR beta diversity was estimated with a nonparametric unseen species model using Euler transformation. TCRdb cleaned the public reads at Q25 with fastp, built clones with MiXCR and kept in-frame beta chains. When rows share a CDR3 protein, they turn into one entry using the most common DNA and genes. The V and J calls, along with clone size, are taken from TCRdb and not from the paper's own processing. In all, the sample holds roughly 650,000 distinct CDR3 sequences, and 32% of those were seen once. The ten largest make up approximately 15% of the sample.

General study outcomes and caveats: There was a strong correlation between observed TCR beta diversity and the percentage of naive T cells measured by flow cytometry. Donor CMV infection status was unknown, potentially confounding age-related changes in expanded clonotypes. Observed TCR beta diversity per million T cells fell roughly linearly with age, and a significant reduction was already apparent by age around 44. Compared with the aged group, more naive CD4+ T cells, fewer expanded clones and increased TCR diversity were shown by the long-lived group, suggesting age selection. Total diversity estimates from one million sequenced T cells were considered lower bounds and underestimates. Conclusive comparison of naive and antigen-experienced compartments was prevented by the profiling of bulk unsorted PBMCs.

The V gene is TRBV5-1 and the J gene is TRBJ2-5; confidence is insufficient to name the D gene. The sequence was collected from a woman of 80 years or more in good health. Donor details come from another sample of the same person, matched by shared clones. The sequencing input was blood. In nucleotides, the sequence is TGCGCCAGCAGCTTGATAGAGACCCAGTACTTC. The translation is CASSLIETQYF.